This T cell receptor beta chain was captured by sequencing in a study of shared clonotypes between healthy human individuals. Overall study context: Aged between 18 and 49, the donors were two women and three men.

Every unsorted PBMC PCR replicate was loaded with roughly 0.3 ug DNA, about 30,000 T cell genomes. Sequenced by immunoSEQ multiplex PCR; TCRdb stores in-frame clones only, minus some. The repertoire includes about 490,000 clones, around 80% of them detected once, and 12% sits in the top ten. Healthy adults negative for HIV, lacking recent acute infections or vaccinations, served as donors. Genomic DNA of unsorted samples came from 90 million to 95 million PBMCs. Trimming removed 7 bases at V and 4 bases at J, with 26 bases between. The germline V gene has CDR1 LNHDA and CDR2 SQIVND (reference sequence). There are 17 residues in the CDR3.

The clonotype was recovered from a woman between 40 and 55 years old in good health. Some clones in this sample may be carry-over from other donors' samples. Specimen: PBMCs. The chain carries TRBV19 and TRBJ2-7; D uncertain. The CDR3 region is CASTSYARHSNTYEQYF. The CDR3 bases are TGTGCCAGTACCTCATACGCGAGGCATAGTAATACTTACGAGCAGTACTTC.